The 16 T cell receptor beta chains below all came from one sample that was sequenced in a study of shared clonotypes between healthy human individuals. CD8 cells regarded as naive lacked CD45RO, were positively chosen for CCR7, and omitted terminally differentiated effector memory CD45RA+ cells. The table came from immunoSEQ multiplex PCR; TCRdb's copy has only in-frame clones and leaves some out. Of approximately 1.9 million clones in the sample, about 94% were seen once. Sequencing input: naive CD8+ T cells from PBMCs. Receptors originate from a man between 18 and 35 years old in good health. Some clones in this sample may be carry-over from other donors' samples.

CDR3 protein: CASSQKVQGGGSGELFF. The CDR3 nucleotides read TGCGCCAGCAGCCAAAAAGTGCAGGGGGGTGGGTCCGGGGAGCTGTTTTTT. V usage is TRBV4-1 and J usage is TRBJ2-2, with D maybe TRBD1 (7 bases). This CDR3 is 17 amino acids long. V was pared by 2 bases and J by 6 bases, with 19 bases between. Germline CDR1 MGHRA, CDR2 YSYEKL.

V gene TRBV19 combines with J gene TRBJ1-5; the match to TRBD1 covers 8 bases. The V gene end was trimmed by 1 base and the J gene end by 3 bases; junction bases not matched to a gene: 2. Germline V lookup: CDR1 LNHDA, CDR2 SQIVND (reference sequence). CDR3 size: 15 residues. CDR3 DNA sequence: TGTGCCAGTAGTATAGGGACAGGGCCCAATCAGCCCCAGCATTTT. This sequence encodes CASSIGTGPNQPQHF.

V is TRBV19 and J is TRBJ2-7, with D maybe TRBD1 (5 bases). The CDR3 extends over 14 amino acids. Germline CDR1 and CDR2: LNHDA and SQIVND (reference sequence). The V end was cut by 2 bases, the J end by 1 base, with 9 bases between. The CDR3 DNA sequence: TGTGCCAGTAGTATATCGACAGAATCCTACGAGCAGTACTTC. Its protein is CASSISTESYEQYF.

The gene calls are TRBV9 and TRBJ2-1; TRBD2 might be the D (5 bases). Germline V lookup: CDR1 SGDLS, CDR2 YYNGEE. The CDR3 is made up of 15 amino acids. V lost 0 bases and J lost 8, with 15 bases in between. CDR3 residues: CASSVGGRRGDEQFF. The CDR3 bases are TGTGCCAGCAGCGTAGGAGGGCGGCGAGGCGATGAGCAGTTCTTC.

This clone occurred once. Other DNA sequences from this sample encode an identical CDR3 as well. The chain recombines TRBV7-9 with TRBJ1-5; unclear D gene. Deletions cut 3 bases from V and 3 bases from J, with 6 bases between. Germline assignment: CDR1 SEHNR and CDR2 FQNEAQ (reference sequence). The CDR3 has 13 amino acids. CDR3 DNA: TGTGCCAGCAGCTTGGCAGTCAATCAGCCCCAGCATTTT. This encodes CASSLAVNQPQHF.

This clone appeared a single time. V gene TRBV30 combines with J gene TRBJ2-7; 9 nucleotides align to TRBD1. This CDR3 comprises 14 residues. Germline V lookup: CDR1 GTSNPN, CDR2 SVGIG (reference sequence). Germline trimming cut 5 bases from V and 3 bases from J; bases unmatched to any gene: 8. DNA for the CDR3: TGTGCCTGGTGTACCGGGACAGGGATCTACGAGCAGTACTTC. This gives the protein CAWCTGTGIYEQYF. Full variable domain (outside the CDR3, taken from reference TRBV30 and TRBJ2-7): SQTIHQWPATLVQPVGSPLSLECTVEGTSNPNLYWYRQAAGRGLQLLFYSVGIGQISSEVPQNLSASRPQDRQFILSSKKLLLSDSGFYLCAWCTGTGIYEQYFGPGTRLTVT.

The chain combines TRBV9 with TRBJ2-3; 9 bases are shared with TRBD1. The CDR3 covers 16 residues. V was clipped by 2 bases and J by 3 bases; unmatched bases: 7. Per germline, CDR1 SGDLS and CDR2 YYNGEE. CDR3 nucleotide sequence: TGTGCCAGCAGCGTTACCGGGACAGGGATAACAGATACGCAGTATTTT. Translated: CASSVTGTGITDTQYF. The entire variable domain, with the rest obtained from reference TRBV9 and TRBJ2-3, is as follows: DSGVTQTPKHLITATGQRVTLRCSPRSGDLSVYWYQQSLDQGLQFLIQYYNGEERAKGNILERFSAQQFPDLHSELNLSSLELGDSALYFCASSVTGTGITDTQYFGPGTRLTVL.

The chain joins TRBV27 to TRBJ2-7, with 8 nucleotides matching TRBD1. Germline CDR1 is MNHEY and CDR2 is SMNVEV (reference sequence). The CDR3 runs to 14 residues. The J segment lost 4 bases and the V segment lost 5 bases, leaving 7 bases of the junction unmatched. The CDR3 sequence is CASSHRDRRYEQYF. The CDR3 nucleotides are TGTGCCAGCAGTCACCGGGACAGGAGGTACGAGCAGTACTTC.

The V and J genes are TRBV7-9 and TRBJ2-2; no clear D. V was trimmed by 10 bases and J by 7 bases, leaving 10 bases between them. CDR3 length equals 11 residues. CDR1 is SEHNR and CDR2 is FQNEAQ in the germline V gene (reference sequence). The CDR3 loop is CATTLGGELFF. The CDR3 coding sequence is TGTGCCACCACCCTTGGCGGGGAGCTGTTTTTT.

In this sample, this clone turned up a few times. The chain combines TRBV12-5 with TRBJ1-1, with a tentative D call TRBD1 (5 bases). The CDR3 has 17 residues. V lost 2 bases to trimming and J lost 6 bases, with 22 bases between them. CDR1 and CDR2 from the germline V gene are LGHNT and FRNRAP. CDR3 loop: CASGLHVRVGQGAEAFF. CDR3 sequence (DNA): TGTGCTAGTGGTTTGCATGTTAGGGTAGGGCAGGGCGCTGAAGCTTTCTTT.

The chain uses TRBV19 and TRBJ2-7; 8 nucleotides agree with TRBD2. The CDR3 contains 15 residues. CDR1 and CDR2 (germline): LNHDA, SQIVND (reference sequence). After removal of 5 bases from V and 0 bases from J, the junction contained 6 bases not matched to a gene. This CDR3 is CASSLLSGSSYEQYF. CDR3 bases: TGTGCCAGTAGTCTCTTGAGCGGGAGCTCCTACGAGCAGTACTTC.

About this clone itself: The sample has other DNA sequences that encode this CDR3 too. The CDR3 is CASSLRLAGGTDTQYF. CDR3 bases: TGTGCCAGCAGTTTACGACTAGCGGGAGGCACAGATACGCAGTATTTT. The chain has TRBV27 and TRBJ2-3; 12 nucleotides align to TRBD2. CDR1 MNHEY and CDR2 SMNVEV come from the germline V gene (reference sequence). CDR3 length: 16 amino acids. Trimming cost V 2 bases and J 1 base; bases outside gene matches: 1.

The chain joins TRBV14 to TRBJ2-7; TRBD1 agrees at 8 bases. This CDR3 has 16 amino acids. Germline assignment: CDR1 SGHDN and CDR2 FVKESK. After removal of 1 base from V and 5 bases from J, the junction contained 10 bases not matched to a gene. The CDR3, as DNA: TGTGCCAGCAGCCAAGTGGCAGGGGGCGCCCCCGACGAGCAGTACTTC. This encodes CASSQVAGGAPDEQYF.

This clone has more than one count but fewer than ten. The chain combines TRBV11-3 with TRBJ2-7; D is possibly TRBD1 (5 bases). Germline CDR1 is SGHNT and CDR2 is YENEEA. Trimming removed 4 bases at V and 4 bases at J, with 11 bases between. CDR3 length equals 13 residues. The CDR3 region has the DNA TGTGCCAGCAGCTCCGGACACGGATACGAGCAGTACTTC. This encodes CASSSGHGYEQYF.

The sample holds one count of this clone. One junction end does not reproduce the germline sequence, and a read error may be involved. Other DNA sequences within the sample encode an identical CDR3. CDR3 in amino acids: CASSLYRTDTQYF. CDR3 nucleotide sequence: TGTGCCAGCAGTTTGTACCGCACGGATACGCAGTATTTT. J is TRBJ2-3 and V is TRBV27; D call uncertain. The CDR3 consists of 13 residues. Per the germline V gene, CDR1 is MNHEY and CDR2 is SMNVEV (reference sequence).

This sequence joins TRBV11-2 and TRBJ2-3; D is ambiguous. CDR3 length: 15 residues. The germline gives CDR1 SGHAT, CDR2 FQNNGV. The V end lost 5 bases, the J end lost 2 bases, and 14 bases lay between the germline ends. CDR3: CASSQTPGNTDTQYF. The CDR3 region has the DNA TGTGCCAGCAGCCAGACCCCCGGAAACACAGATACGCAGTATTTT.